This TCR beta chain was profiled in a study of identical twins. The CDR3 is 15 residues long. Trimming left V 2 bases short and J 2 bases short, with 13 bases between. Germline values: CDR1 MNHNY, CDR2 SVGAGI (reference sequence). TCRdb redid the calling of the 5' RACE reads with MiXCR, one entry per CDR3 protein. Altogether around 1.7 million distinct CDR3 sequences are present, around a third being singletons, with the ten largest covering less than 0.35%. Sequencing was done on a sample of cord blood. The chain has TRBV6-6 and TRBJ2-7; possibly TRBD2 for D (6 bases). This clonotype was obtained from a newborn girl in good health. The CDR3 is CASSYGLSGPYEQYF. In DNA, the CDR3 is TGTGCCAGCAGTTACGGACTATCGGGACCCTACGAGCAGTACTTC.